These 29 T cell receptor beta chains were sequenced from one sample in a study of a mutant IDH1 vaccine in newly diagnosed glioma. Method: immunoSEQ multiplex PCR; TCRdb's copy keeps in-frame clones and lacks some. Altogether about 66,000 clones are present, approximately 80% being singletons, with the ten largest covering 3.5% to 4.5%. Time point described: week 11, during vaccination. The vaccine gave 300 ug of a 20-mer mutant IDH1 peptide subcutaneously per dose. For these TCRs, the target antigens are not known. Sequenced here: PBMCs, sampled from a glioma patient whose treatment included an IDH1 peptide vaccine. These receptors were obtained from a young man with glioma.

This chain connects TRBV7-9 to TRBJ2-3, with TRBD2 identical over 9 bases. Looked up from germline, CDR1 is SEHNR and CDR2 is FQNEAQ (reference sequence). Trimming removed 3 bases from V and 4 bases from J; junction bases left unmatched: 14. The CDR3 runs 18 residues. This CDR3 reads CASSFFPRVAGDPDTQYF. The CDR3 DNA reads as TGTGCCAGCAGCTTCTTCCCGAGAGTAGCGGGAGATCCAGATACGCAGTATTTT. Filled out from reference TRBV7-9 and TRBJ2-3, the complete variable domain reads DTGVSQNPRHKITKRGQNVTFRCDPISEHNRLYWYRQTLGQGPEFLTYFQNEAQLEKSRLLSDRFSAERPKGSFSTLEIQRTEQGDSAMYLCASSFFPRVAGDPDTQYFGPGTRLTVL.

In this sample, this clone turned up once. The chain recombines TRBV7-9 with TRBJ2-3; D unclear. This CDR3 has 12 residues. V shed 10 bases and J shed 5 bases, with 13 bases lying between them. Per the germline V gene, CDR1 is SEHNR and CDR2 is FQNEAQ (reference sequence). The CDR3 DNA is TGTGCCACAGACCCCTTAGGAGATACGCAGTATTTT. It encodes CATDPLGDTQYF. Based on the CDR3 plus reference TRBV7-9 and TRBJ2-3, the full variable domain is DTGVSQNPRHKITKRGQNVTFRCDPISEHNRLYWYRQTLGQGPEFLTYFQNEAQLEKSRLLSDRFSAERPKGSFSTLEIQRTEQGDSAMYLCATDPLGDTQYFGPGTRLTVL.

The CDR3 DNA reads TGTGCCAGCAGCTTAAGTATCGAGGGGGCCGGCGGGGAGCTGTTTTTT. Translation: CASSLSIEGAGGELFF. The chain couples TRBV11-3 to TRBJ2-2, with 7 bases matching TRBD1. The V gene end was trimmed by 2 bases and the J gene end by 7 bases; junction bases not matched to a gene: 10. Germline-derived CDR1 and CDR2 are SGHNT and YENEEA. The CDR3 consists of 16 residues.

V is TRBV19 and J is TRBJ2-3, with unresolved D. The CDR3 has 14 residues. CDR1 LNHDA and CDR2 SQIVND come from the germline V gene (reference sequence). Trimming stripped 8 bases from V and 0 bases from J, with 12 bases between. The CDR3 loop reads CASHPRSSTDTQYF. In DNA form, the CDR3 reads TGTGCCAGTCACCCGAGGAGTAGCACAGATACGCAGTATTTT.

This chain joins TRBV28 and TRBJ1-2; 7 bases agree with TRBD1. Germline V gene data show CDR1 as MDHEN and CDR2 as SYDVKM. This CDR3 has 15 amino acids. Germline trimming cut 5 bases from V and 5 bases from J; bases unmatched to any gene: 11. The CDR3 is CASSPWDRQPYGYTF. The CDR3 region has the DNA TGTGCCAGCAGTCCCTGGGACAGACAACCTTATGGCTACACCTTC.

The chain has TRBV2 and TRBJ2-2; the match to TRBD1 covers 8 bases. J lost 3 bases, V lost 6 bases, and 3 bases had no gene match. Germline V CDR1 and CDR2: SNHLY, FYNNEI. The CDR3 extends over 14 amino acids. The CDR3 loop reads CASRYRGDTGELFF. The CDR3 DNA reads TGTGCCAGCAGGTACAGGGGGGACACCGGGGAGCTGTTTTTT.

This clone appeared once. This rearrangement joins TRBV9 to TRBJ2-5; the D gene could be TRBD1 or TRBD2 (5 bases each). The CDR3 covers 15 residues. V was trimmed by 1 base and J by 1 base, leaving 11 bases between them. Germline loops: CDR1 SGDLS, CDR2 YYNGEE. CDR3 nucleotide sequence: TGTGCCAGCAGCGTATCCGGGACCCTCCAAGAGACCCAGTACTTC. Its translation: CASSVSGTLQETQYF.

This chain connects TRBV29-1 to TRBJ2-2, with a possible D match to TRBD1 (6 bases). Germline loops: CDR1 SQVTM, CDR2 ANQGSEA. The CDR3 contains 15 residues. Trimming took 2 bases from V and 6 from J, leaving 16 bases between them. Written as DNA, the CDR3 is TGCAGCGTTGAAAATAAACAGGGAGTCCCCGGGGAGCTGTTTTTT. The encoded protein is CSVENKQGVPGELFF.

The chain carries TRBV30 and TRBJ2-7, with TRBD2 identical over 7 bases. The junction had 11 bases not matched to a gene; V was cut back by 5 bases and J by 1 base. Germline assignment: CDR1 GTSNPN and CDR2 SVGIG (reference sequence). CDR3 size: 15 residues. DNA for the CDR3: TGTGCCTGGTCAAGGACTAGGTACGGGTCCTACGAGCAGTACTTC. The encoded protein is CAWSRTRYGSYEQYF.

This clone was recorded only once. The chain's CDR3 is CASSSGRSNQPQHF. The CDR3 bases are TGTGCCAGCAGTTCGGGACGGAGCAATCAGCCCCAGCATTTT. V usage is TRBV6-5 and J usage is TRBJ1-5, with D tentatively TRBD1 (5 bases). Germline loops: CDR1 MNHEY, CDR2 SVGAGI. V was cut by 4 bases and J by 1 base, with 8 bases left in between. The CDR3 sequence is 14 residues long.

The genes are TRBV28 and TRBJ1-1; TRBD1 matches 7 bases. V lost 2 bases, J lost 1 base, and 4 bases stayed unmatched. This CDR3 is built from 15 residues. CDR1 is MDHEN and CDR2 is SYDVKM in the germline V gene. The CDR3 loop is CASSLRAGGNTEAFF. The DNA of the CDR3 is TGTGCCAGCAGTTTAAGGGCAGGGGGGAACACTGAAGCTTTCTTT.

The rearrangement links TRBV27 to TRBJ2-5; TRBD1 matches at 11 bases. The CDR3 extends over 15 amino acids. The germline CDR1 and CDR2 sequences are MNHEY and SMNVEV (reference sequence). Trimming cost V 4 bases and J 5 bases; bases outside gene matches: 6. Here the CDR3 DNA reads TGTGCCAGCAGTTCAGGGGACAGGGGGAGGGAGACCCAGTACTTC. Translation gives CASSSGDRGRETQYF.

The gene calls are TRBV5-1 and TRBJ2-5; D possibly corresponds to TRBD2 (5 bases). The CDR3 length is 16 residues. V lost 2 bases, J lost 3 bases, and 17 bases lay in between. CDR1 is SGHRS and CDR2 is YFSETQ in the germline V gene. The CDR3 loop reads CASSFPEGGLKETQYF. The CDR3 DNA reads TGCGCCAGCAGCTTTCCTGAGGGCGGGCTTAAAGAGACCCAGTACTTC.

This clone has just a few counts. The chain couples TRBV2 to TRBJ2-6; D not certain. Trimming pared 2 bases from V and 3 bases from J, leaving 8 bases between. The CDR3 spans 15 residues. CDR1 SNHLY and CDR2 FYNNEI come from the germline V gene. CDR3 coding DNA: TGTGCCAGCAGTGAATTAGGTGGTGGGGCCAACGTCCTGACTTTC. Translated: CASSELGGGANVLTF.

V is TRBV2 and J is TRBJ2-3, with 7 nucleotides matching TRBD2. The CDR3 consists of 15 residues. V was pared by 8 bases and J by 0 bases, with 8 bases of the junction left unmatched. Germline V lookup: CDR1 SNHLY, CDR2 FYNNEI. CDR3 bases: TGTGCCAGCCGCTCCCGGCGGGGGAGCACAGATACGCAGTATTTT. This gives the protein CASRSRRGSTDTQYF.

In this sample, this clone turned up once. This chain joins TRBV19 and TRBJ1-2; 9 bases align to TRBD1. The germline V gene has CDR1 LNHDA and CDR2 SQIVND (reference sequence). J gave up 2 bases and V 0 bases, and 4 bases lay outside the gene matches. CDR3 size: 16 residues. The CDR3 sequence: CASSIEVGQGNYGYTF. In DNA form, the CDR3 reads TGTGCCAGTAGTATAGAGGTCGGACAGGGGAACTATGGCTACACCTTC. The full variable domain, its missing parts supplied by reference TRBV19 and TRBJ1-2, is DGGITQSPKYLFRKEGQNVTLSCEQNLNHDAMYWYRQDPGQGLRLIYYSQIVNDFQKGDIAEGYSVSREKKESFPLTVTSAQKNPTAFYLCASSIEVGQGNYGYTFGSGTRLTVV.

The rearrangement links TRBV5-1 to TRBJ2-5, with 8 bases lining up with TRBD2. Germline V gene data show CDR1 as SGHRS and CDR2 as YFSETQ. CDR3 size: 15 residues. The junction had 10 bases not matched to a gene; V was cut back by 6 bases and J by 3 bases. The CDR3 coding sequence is TGCGCCAGCACCCTCTCCGGGGGGGCCGAAGAGACCCAGTACTTC. This encodes CASTLSGGAEETQYF.

The chain carries TRBV7-9 and TRBJ1-2; 11 bases are shared with TRBD1. Germline CDR1 is SEHNR and CDR2 is FQNEAQ (reference sequence). The V gene end was trimmed by 3 bases and the J gene end by 4 bases; junction bases not matched to a gene: 4. There are 15 residues in the CDR3. The CDR3 loop is CASSLGQGVPYGYTF. CDR3 nucleotides: TGTGCCAGCAGCTTGGGACAGGGGGTACCCTATGGCTACACCTTC.

V gene TRBV28 combines with J gene TRBJ2-1, with D perhaps assigned TRBD1 or TRBD2 (5 bases each). V lost 7 bases and J 0 bases, leaving 13 bases between the germline ends. The germline V gene has CDR1 MDHEN and CDR2 SYDVKM. The CDR3 totals 15 residues. The CDR3 loop reads CASTRPGSSYNEQFF. The CDR3 bases are TGTGCCAGCACTCGTCCAGGGAGCTCCTACAATGAGCAGTTCTTC.

The CDR3 loop is CASSSAGTKGGNEQFF. The CDR3 nucleotides are TGTGCCAGCAGCTCCGCCGGGACCAAAGGAGGCAATGAGCAGTTCTTC. The rearrangement links TRBV28 to TRBJ2-1; D possibly uses TRBD1 or TRBD2 (5 bases each). The CDR3 has 16 residues. Per germline, CDR1 MDHEN and CDR2 SYDVKM. Trimming took off 6 bases at V and 6 bases at J, with 21 bases between the two ends.

Only one count was recorded for this clone. This chain connects TRBV6-8 to TRBJ2-1, with TRBD2 matching 7 bases. This CDR3 has 15 amino acids. Trimming removed 8 bases from V and 7 bases from J; junction bases left unmatched: 14. Germline lookup yields CDR1 MNHGY and CDR2 SAAAGT. For the CDR3, the DNA is TGTGCCAGCGGGACGCCGGGGGGAATGCGAAATGAGCAGTTCTTC. The encoded protein is CASGTPGGMRNEQFF.

This rearrangement joins TRBV19 to TRBJ2-2; no definite D call. The CDR3 consists of 14 residues. V lost 1 base, J lost 5 bases, and 8 bases lay in between. The V gene's germline CDR1 is LNHDA and CDR2 SQIVND (reference sequence). The DNA for the CDR3 is TGTGCCAGTAGTATAGCGGCTCGTACCGGGGAGCTGTTTTTT. As protein: CASSIAARTGELFF.

The rearrangement uses TRBV7-2 and TRBJ1-6, with D perhaps TRBD1 (5 bases). V was trimmed by 4 bases and J by 6 bases, leaving 16 bases between them. This CDR3 comprises 16 residues. Per germline, CDR1 SGHTA and CDR2 FQGNSA. The CDR3 sequence is CASSSGRQVTNSPLHF. Written as DNA, the CDR3 is TGTGCCAGCAGCTCAGGGAGGCAGGTGACTAATTCACCCCTCCACTTT.

This chain links TRBV4-1 with TRBJ2-2; 8 bases are a match to TRBD2. The CDR3 is 17 amino acids. Trimming cost V 1 base and J 2 bases; bases outside gene matches: 6. The germline gives CDR1 MGHRA, CDR2 YSYEKL. The CDR3 DNA reads as TGCGCCAGCAGCCAAGTCGACGGGAGGGCCAACACCGGGGAGCTGTTTTTT. It is translated as CASSQVDGRANTGELFF.

The chain recombines TRBV4-1 with TRBJ2-5; 9 positions match TRBD2. CDR1 is MGHRA, CDR2 YSYEKL, per germline. The CDR3 totals 16 residues. The V and J ends lost 1 base and 5 bases, in that order; junction bases with no gene match: 8. CDR3 loop: CASSQGASGAGETQYF. The DNA for the CDR3 is TGCGCCAGCAGCCAAGGGGCTAGCGGGGCGGGGGAGACCCAGTACTTC.

The rearrangement uses TRBV2 and TRBJ2-1, with D tentatively TRBD2 (5 bases). This CDR3 is 14 amino acids long. Germline V gene sequence: CDR1 SNHLY, CDR2 FYNNEI. V lost 8 bases, J lost 3 bases, and 14 bases lay in between. For the CDR3, the DNA is TGTGCCAGCGTGAGAGGGATCGGCTACAATGAGCAGTTCTTC. This codes for CASVRGIGYNEQFF.

This clone was detected a few times. V and J are TRBV19 and TRBJ1-2; D unresolved. V dropped 7 bases and J dropped 8 bases, with 20 bases sitting between them. This CDR3 has 14 residues. Germline CDR1 reads LNHDA; CDR2 reads SQIVND (reference sequence). The CDR3, as DNA: TGTGCCAGTACCCGAGACGGAATCCACACGGGCTACACCTTC. It codes for CASTRDGIHTGYTF.

J is TRBJ1-1 and V is TRBV2, with a weak D call TRBD1 (5 bases). The CDR3 is 15 amino acids. Germline CDR1 is SNHLY and CDR2 is FYNNEI. Trimming pared 4 bases from V and 5 bases from J, leaving 17 bases between. The CDR3 bases are TGTGCCAGCAGTGGAAACCCGGGGACCGGTACTGAAGCTTTCTTT. Its protein product is CASSGNPGTGTEAFF.

This rearrangement joins TRBV4-2 to TRBJ1-3, with TRBD1 as a possible D gene (5 bases). The CDR3 is 16 amino acids. Germline loops: CDR1 LGHNA, CDR2 YNFKEQ. V was clipped by 4 bases and J by 2 bases, with 15 bases between them. Here the CDR3 DNA reads TGTGCCAGCAGCCGACTAGAAATAGGGGCTGGAAACACCATATATTTT. Translating gives CASSRLEIGAGNTIYF.